The clone carrying this T cell receptor (beta chain) has just a few counts. This CDR3 comprises 18 residues. The V and J ends lost 5 bases and 1 base, in that order; junction bases with no gene match: 13. CDR1 SGHVS and CDR2 FQNEAQ come from the germline V gene. The sample is drawn from a study of response to subunit inactivated influenza vaccine. TCRdb passed the RT-PCR reads through MiXCR, listing each CDR3 protein once. Seen here are hundreds of thousands of distinct CDR3 sequences, about 14% observed once, and the top ten hold 5.5% to 7%. The source of this sequence is a man in his fifties or sixties who received an inactivated influenza vaccine. The rearrangement uses TRBV7-8 and TRBJ2-4; 8 nucleotides match TRBD1. The sequencing used PBMCs from blood, collected 14 to 15 days before vaccination. This CDR3 reads CASSPTGDILWAKNIQYF. CDR3 DNA sequence: TGTGCCAGCAGCCCGACAGGGGATATCCTTTGGGCCAAAAACATTCAGTACTTC.